This T cell receptor (beta chain) was observed in a study of T cell responses to AZD1222 COVID-19 vaccine (dated by TCRdb to the early 2020s). About the investigation overall: AZD1222 recipients given second doses at about 4 weeks or at about 12 weeks were pooled, since spike-specific TCR depth and breadth were not found to differ between the two schedules. TCR sequencing was performed for some 250 trial participants, of whom about 200 were given two doses of AZD1222 and roughly 25 were given two doses of MenACWY control vaccine. Trial participants were enrolled into age subgroups of 18-55, 56-69 and 70-plus years, which contained around 140, 26 and 57 TCR-sequenced participants, respectively.

The time point tag for this specimen amounts to: baseline before first vaccination. The vaccinee samples were drawn from two UK trials, COV001 and COV002, one of which was a single-blind randomized controlled phase 2/3 trial testing AZD1222 (ChAdOx1 nCoV-19) in healthy adults. For TCRbeta chain sequencing, PBMC samples were collected from trial participants at day 0 and at day 28 after the second dose. As to this clone: What antigen it recognizes has not been identified. No clone much larger than this one lies a single base away; base qualities are absent.

Overall results and qualifications from the work: The whole spike protein was spanned by vaccine-associated CD4 TCRs, and dominant responses were seen in regions 160-218 and 743-854. In the small 56-69-year group, the increase in depth fell short of significance, most likely because of low power. Conclusions about previously exposed vaccinees were limited because only six AZD1222 recipients were SARS-CoV-2 seropositive at baseline. Spike-specific TCR breadth and depth rose significantly after two AZD1222 doses compared with day 0 and with MenACWY recipients. Because no day 14 peak-response samples were available, the repertoires could be characterized only after the peak T cell response. Reportedly, close to half of the unique spike-specific TCRs recognized epitopes lying outside the regions that are mutated in the B.1.351 and B.1.1.7 variants. Most participants were white British and females outnumbered males, and the authors suggested that clonal diversity may have been underestimated.

CDR1 and CDR2, looked up from the germline V gene (reference sequence), are LNHDA and SQIVND. Here V drops 6 bases and J drops 3 bases, and the junction holds 7 bases not matched to any gene. Spanning cysteine to phenylalanine, the CDR3 consists of 14 amino acids. Of the read, only the CDR3 DNA is kept; its 42 bases are in frame from base 1. The CDR3 regions of human TCRbeta chains were analyzed by immunosequencing. The published analysis was carried out like this. Repertoire TCRs were checked for matches against a reference library of SARS-CoV-2-specific TCRs that had been generated using the MIRA antigen-specificity platform. Breadth was defined as the fraction of unique TCRs that were SARS-CoV-2-associated, and depth was defined as the fraction of total T cells that were SARS-CoV-2-associated. Each spike-specific TCR was assigned to its reactive spike region and to a CD4 or CD8 class using the MIRA data. Log10-transformed breadth and depth values were compared by one-way ANOVA with Sidak's multiple comparisons tests. TCRdb's version of the immuneACCESS table is confined to in-frame rearrangements and falls short of the full clone set. An unresolved V gene accounts for under half of the shortfall where checked; the remainder is of unknown origin. V, J and clone size reflect that table, while D and trimming were determined from the DNA. The sample contains 200,000 or so clones, about 94% of them found a single time. The ten largest clones represent roughly 9.2% of the sample.

This chain joins TRBV19 to TRBJ1-2, with 7 bases in between that match TRBD1. The receptor comes from an adult in good health. The sequenced sample was peripheral blood, obtained on day 0 of AZD1222 vaccination. The nucleotide sequence reads TGTGCCAGTAGAAGGGGGCAGGGCGACTATGGCTACACCTTC. This gives the protein CASRRGQGDYGYTF.